What follows are 2 T cell receptor beta chains derived from one specimen sequenced in a study of T cell responses to AZD1222 COVID-19 vaccine (dated by TCRdb to the early 2020s). The time point label of this sample denotes: baseline before first vaccination. The library was prepared using the immunoSEQ multiplex PCR assay. In its TCRdb copy, this immuneACCESS table keeps in-frame sequences only and misses some clones. Where compared with another copy, unresolved V genes explain less than half of these, and the others have no known cause. This sample gives about 160,000 clones in total; 90% to 95% of them show up just once. The top ten hold roughly 1.2% of the sample. The sequencing here drew on peripheral blood, taken on day 0 of AZD1222 vaccination. The receptors come from an adult in good health.

The chain carries TRBV19 and TRBJ2-3; D remains unclear. Trimming removed 7 bases at V and 2 bases at J, with 16 bases between. The CDR3 spans 15 residues. Germline V gene data show CDR1 as LNHDA and CDR2 as SQIVND (reference sequence). The CDR3 sequence: CASTPYGTDTDTQYF. For the CDR3, the DNA is TGTGCCAGTACCCCTTACGGCACTGACACAGATACGCAGTATTTT.

The V and J genes are TRBV19 and TRBJ2-1; 8 bases map to TRBD2. Per germline, CDR1 LNHDA and CDR2 SQIVND (reference sequence). With 4 bases clipped from V and 8 bases from J, the junction kept 13 bases outside the gene matches. This CDR3 spans 16 amino acids. The DNA of the CDR3 is TGTGCCAGTAGTACGGGCGGGACTAGGGGGGTCTATGAGCAGTTCTTC. Translating gives CASSTGGTRGVYEQFF.